This T cell receptor (beta chain) was identified during a study of cytomegalovirus exposure and HLA in healthy donors. Vbeta (60) and Jbeta (13) primers were used in the PCR. Method: immunoSEQ multiplex PCR; TCRdb's copy keeps in-frame clones and lacks some. In the table there are 130,000 to 150,000 clones, roughly 80% of which are singletons. Deletions cut 11 bases from V and 2 bases from J, with 18 bases between. The germline CDR1 and CDR2 sequences are MNHEY and SVGAGI. This CDR3 has 14 residues. The rearrangement uses TRBV6-5 and TRBJ1-1; possible D gene TRBD1, 5 bases. The receptor's source is a female donor in good health and CMV-seronegative. Sequencing was carried out using PBMCs. CDR3: CAVSGGIGNTEAFF. For the CDR3, the DNA is TGTGCCGTGAGCGGGGGAATCGGTAACACTGAAGCTTTCTTT.